This entry features one TCR beta chain sequence. Random hexamers primed reverse transcription of about 0.5 to 1 ug RNA. Multiplex immunoSEQ PCR targeted 54 Vbeta and 13 Jbeta TCR beta segments. TCRdb independently ran MiXCR on the immunoSEQ multiplex PCR reads; one entry per CDR3 protein. The sample consists of 250,000 to 350,000 distinct CDR3 sequences, around 84% of them appearing once. The entry originates in a study of CD8 T cells in Susac syndrome. The CDR3 is made up of 17 amino acids. Germline loops: CDR1 LGHNA, CDR2 YNFKEQ. V shed 4 bases, J shed 6 bases, and the junction held 17 bases outside the gene matches. The T cells that were sequenced for TCR beta were CD8+ and CD4+ cells from blood. The CD8+ and CD4+ T cells were isolated magnetically using a negative isolation approach, whereas the TEMRA cells were enriched by FACS.

Sequences were obtained from CD8+ T cells from PBMCs. The chain couples TRBV4-2 to TRBJ2-7; 8 positions match TRBD2. The sequence was collected from a human donor with multiple sclerosis. This CDR3 reads CASSRDTREGLEGEQYF. In DNA form, the CDR3 reads TGTGCCAGCAGCCGAGATACCCGGGAGGGCCTCGAAGGCGAGCAGTACTTC.